The 8 T cell receptor beta chains below were found in one sample sequenced in a study of blood T cell repertoires in COVID-19. Here immunoSEQ multiplex PCR was the method, and the copy in TCRdb shows in-frame clones only, minus some. The data hold some 130,000 clones, with around 86% observed a single time. The sample consisted of peripheral blood. Every receptor here comes from a woman in her fifties or sixties who had recovered from COVID-19.

The chain recombines TRBV4-2 with TRBJ2-7; 7 positions agree with TRBD2. The ends lost 4 bases at V and 4 bases at J; junction bases unmatched: 4. Germline V gives CDR1 LGHNA, CDR2 YNFKEQ. This CDR3 spans 13 amino acids. The CDR3 DNA reads as TGTGCCAGCAGCCCCCGGCGGGGGTACGAGCAGTACTTC. This codes for CASSPRRGYEQYF.

The J gene is TRBJ1-6, the V gene TRBV5-1; a possible D gene is TRBD1 (5 bases). The CDR3 spans 16 residues. CDR1 SGHRS and CDR2 YFSETQ come from the germline V gene. V lost 4 bases and J 7 bases, leaving 18 bases between the germline ends. The CDR3 here is CASSPDPGGSNSPLHF. The DNA of the CDR3 is TGCGCCAGCAGCCCCGACCCCGGGGGGTCGAATTCACCCCTCCACTTT.

This sequence joins TRBV7-9 and TRBJ2-7; tentative D call: TRBD1 (5 bases). Trimming removed 3 bases at V and 0 bases at J, with 9 bases between. The CDR3 is 14 residues long. The germline V gene encodes CDR1 SEHNR and CDR2 FQNEAQ (reference sequence). The CDR3 loop is CASSFRQGSYEQYF. The CDR3 nucleotides read TGTGCCAGCAGCTTTAGGCAGGGCTCCTACGAGCAGTACTTC. The full variable domain, with the rest looked up from reference TRBV7-9 and TRBJ2-7, is DTGVSQNPRHKITKRGQNVTFRCDPISEHNRLYWYRQTLGQGPEFLTYFQNEAQLEKSRLLSDRFSAERPKGSFSTLEIQRTEQGDSAMYLCASSFRQGSYEQYFGPGTRLTVT.

The chain carries TRBV18 and TRBJ2-3; D perhaps matches TRBD1 (5 bases). Trimming cost V 5 bases and J 3 bases, with 9 bases left between them. The CDR3 runs 13 residues. The germline gives CDR1 KGHSH, CDR2 LQKENI. The CDR3 nucleotides read TGTGCCAGCTCAGGGGCATCGACAGATACGCAGTATTTT. Residues: CASSGASTDTQYF.

The V and J genes are TRBV7-9 and TRBJ1-2, with 7 bases aligning to TRBD1. V dropped 3 bases and J dropped 0; count of bases not matched to a gene: 4. This CDR3 is 15 amino acids long. The germline V gene has CDR1 SEHNR and CDR2 FQNEAQ (reference sequence). The CDR3 region is CASSFRQGANYGYTF. CDR3 DNA: TGTGCCAGCAGCTTTCGACAGGGCGCTAACTATGGCTACACCTTC.

The chain employs TRBV13 and TRBJ1-6; D uncertain. CDR1 PRHDT and CDR2 FYEKMQ come from the germline V gene (reference sequence). V lost 5 bases to trimming and J lost 0 bases, with 8 bases between them. The CDR3 totals 15 residues. The CDR3 sequence is CASSLRSSYNSPLHF. The DNA of the CDR3 is TGTGCCAGCAGCCTCCGGAGCTCCTATAATTCACCCCTCCACTTT.

This chain uses TRBV30 with TRBJ1-5, with 8 bases that match TRBD1. V was pared by 6 bases and J by 7 bases, with 17 bases of the junction left unmatched. The CDR3 has 16 residues. Germline assignment: CDR1 GTSNPN and CDR2 SVGIG (reference sequence). The CDR3 sequence: CACDYAGGPRRQPQHF. In nucleotides, the CDR3 is TGTGCCTGCGATTATGCAGGGGGCCCTCGGAGGCAGCCCCAGCATTTT.

The V and J genes are TRBV6-5 and TRBJ2-7, with 13 bases fitting TRBD2. The CDR3 length is 14 residues. With V trimmed by 7 bases and J by 6 bases, 6 bases remained unmatched. CDR1 is MNHEY, CDR2 SVGAGI, per germline. The CDR3 DNA sequence: TGTGCCAGCACTCCCGGGACTAGCGGGACCGAGCAGTACTTC. Translating gives CASTPGTSGTEQYF.